This note documents a single T cell receptor (beta chain) sequence. The data originate from a study of blood T cell repertoires in COVID-19. Looking at the study overall: PBMCs, B-cell-depleted T cells, or T cells provided the cDNA or gDNA that made up the material.

This CDR3 has 13 residues. Germline V gene lookup returns CDR1 KGHSH and CDR2 LQKENI. The V segment lost 3 bases and the J segment 11 bases; nucleotides outside the gene matches: 8. Per the authors' pipeline: Scientists estimated how many nucleated cells there were by amplifying reference gene primers. Some clones are missing from TCRdb's copy, which holds only in-frame ones; the method was immunoSEQ multiplex PCR. V, J and clone size derive from that table, while D and trimming were established from the DNA sequence. The sample yields some 200,000 clones, 87% seen once. The cohort comprised adults aged 18 to 89 years residing in 24 US areas.

Sample: PBMCs or T cells enriched from blood (not recorded which). The TCR comes from a woman under 40 who had recovered from COVID-19. The gene calls are TRBV18 and TRBJ1-1; 8 nucleotides agree with TRBD1. CDR3 DNA sequence: TGTGCCAGCTCACCCCGGGACAGGCCGCGGGCTTTCTTT. As protein: CASSPRDRPRAFF.